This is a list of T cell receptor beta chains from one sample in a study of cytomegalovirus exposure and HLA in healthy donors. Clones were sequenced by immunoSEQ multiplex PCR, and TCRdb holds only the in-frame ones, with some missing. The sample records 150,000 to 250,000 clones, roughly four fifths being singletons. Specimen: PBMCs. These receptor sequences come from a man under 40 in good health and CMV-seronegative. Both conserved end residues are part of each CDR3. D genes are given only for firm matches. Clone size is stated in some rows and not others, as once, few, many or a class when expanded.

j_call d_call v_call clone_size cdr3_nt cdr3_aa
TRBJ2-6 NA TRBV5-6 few TGTGCCAGCAGCTTCGCAGGTTCTGGGGCCAACGTCCTGACTTTC CASSFAGSGANVLTF
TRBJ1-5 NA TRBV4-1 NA TGCGCCAGCAGCCTGATACAGGGACAGCCCCAGCATTTT CASSLIQGQPQHF
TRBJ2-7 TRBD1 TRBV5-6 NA TGTGCCAGCAGCTTCGGGACAGGGGGCGCCTTGCCCTACGAGCAGTACTTC CASSFGTGGALPYEQYF
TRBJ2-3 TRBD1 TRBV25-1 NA TGTGCCAGCAGTCTGGGACAGGGGAACACAGATACGCAGTATTTT CASSLGQGNTDTQYF
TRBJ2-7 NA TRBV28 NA TGTGCCAGCAGTTTCCCGGGACAGGGGGACTCTAGCGGGAGGGATGCCTACGAGCAGTACTTC CASSFPGQGDSSGRDAYEQYF
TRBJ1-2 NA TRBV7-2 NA TGTGCCAGCAGCTTAGATCTGGGCAGGGGAAAGGATGGCTACACCTTC CASSLDLGRGKDGYTF
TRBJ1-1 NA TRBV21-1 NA TGTGCCAGCAGCAAGGCGGGAAACATGAACACTGAAGCTTTCTTT CASSKAGNMNTEAFF
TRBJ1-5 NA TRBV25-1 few TGTGCCAGCAGTGATAATTATCAGCCCCAGCATTTT CASSDNYQPQHF
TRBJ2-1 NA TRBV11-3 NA TGTGCCAGCAGCTTAGGCGGGGGCGAGGGAGTCGTACGGCAGTTCTTC CASSLGGGEGVVRQFF
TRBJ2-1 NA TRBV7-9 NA TGTTCCAGCAGCACGGACTGGGGAGAGCAGTTCTTC CSSSTDWGEQFF
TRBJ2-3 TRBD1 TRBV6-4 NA TGTGCCAGCAGTGACTCACAGGGGGCAGATACGCAGTATTTT CASSDSQGADTQYF
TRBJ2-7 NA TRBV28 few TGTGCCAGCAATTATGGGGAGTACGAGCAGTACTTC CASNYGEYEQYF
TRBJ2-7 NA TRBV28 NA TGTGCCAGCACCCCACAGGGCATGATTAACGAGCAGTACTTC CASTPQGMINEQYF
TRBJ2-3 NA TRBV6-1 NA TGTGCCAGCAGTGAATCGCTGATGAGGGCAGATACGCAGTATTTT CASSESLMRADTQYF
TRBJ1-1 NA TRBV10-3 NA TGTGCCATCAGCGCGTGGGAGAAGGGGGCTGAAGCTTTCTTT CAISAWEKGAEAFF
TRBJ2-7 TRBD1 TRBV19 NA TGTGCCAGTAGTATAGGGACAGGGCGGCAGTACTTC CASSIGTGRQYF
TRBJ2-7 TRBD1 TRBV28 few TGTGCCAGCAGTCCGACAGGGGGTCGGGACGAGCAGTACTTC CASSPTGGRDEQYF
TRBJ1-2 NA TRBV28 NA TGTGCCAGCCTGAAACAGAACAGCTATGGCTACACCTTC CASLKQNSYGYTF
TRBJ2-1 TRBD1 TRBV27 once TGTGCCAGCAGTAACCCGGGACAGGGCTACAATGAGCAGTTCTTC CASSNPGQGYNEQFF
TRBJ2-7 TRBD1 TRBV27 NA TGTGCCAGCGGAACAGGGGAAATTGGGTACGAGCAGTACTTC CASGTGEIGYEQYF
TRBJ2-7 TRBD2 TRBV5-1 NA TGCGCCAGCAGCAACCAGGGACTAGCTAGTTACGAGCAGTACTTC CASSNQGLASYEQYF
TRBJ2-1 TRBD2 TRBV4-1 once TGCGCCAGCAGCTCCGAGCGACTAGCGGGGTACAATGAGCAGTTCTTC CASSSERLAGYNEQFF
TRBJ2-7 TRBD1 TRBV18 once TGTGCCAGCTCACGGGGACAGGGGCGCTACGAGCAGTACTTC CASSRGQGRYEQYF
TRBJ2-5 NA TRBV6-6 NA TGTGCCAGCAGTTACCCCGGACTGGGAGAAGAGACCCAGTACTTC CASSYPGLGEETQYF
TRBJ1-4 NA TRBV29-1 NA TGCAGCGCTTACATTGGAGATGAAAAACTGTTTTTT CSAYIGDEKLFF
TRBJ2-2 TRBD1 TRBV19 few TGTGCCAGTAGTCGCCCGGGGCAGGGGGTCGGGGAGCTGTTTTTT CASSRPGQGVGELFF
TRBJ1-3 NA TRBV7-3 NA TGTGCCAGCAGCTTAACGGGGGGGGCTGGAAACACCATATATTTT CASSLTGGAGNTIYF
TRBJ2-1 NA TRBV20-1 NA TGCAGCCGCTATTCCTACAATGAGCAGTTCTTC CSRYSYNEQFF
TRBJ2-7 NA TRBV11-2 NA TGTGCCAGCAGAACAACTTGGTCCGCGGTGGGCGAGCAGTACTTC CASRTTWSAVGEQYF
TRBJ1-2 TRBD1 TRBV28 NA TGTGCCACAAAACAGGGGGCGGGTGGCTACACCTTC CATKQGAGGYTF
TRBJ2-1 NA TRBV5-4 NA TGTGCCAGCAGCGTCAGGCCCTCCTACAATGAGCAGTTCTTC CASSVRPSYNEQFF
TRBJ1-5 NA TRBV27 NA TGTGCCAGCAGTGGAAGACATAGTGAGTCACCCCAGCATTTT CASSGRHSESPQHF
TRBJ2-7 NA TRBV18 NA TGTGCCAGCTCACCCCTGGACACTGCCTACGAGCAGTACTTC CASSPLDTAYEQYF
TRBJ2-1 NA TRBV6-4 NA TGTGCCAGCAGTCCTGCACCCGAGATCCCAACTGAGCAGTTCTTC CASSPAPEIPTEQFF
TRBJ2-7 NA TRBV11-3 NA TGTGCCAGCAGCTCAACTCAGGGGAGCCCCTACGAGCAGTACTTC CASSSTQGSPYEQYF